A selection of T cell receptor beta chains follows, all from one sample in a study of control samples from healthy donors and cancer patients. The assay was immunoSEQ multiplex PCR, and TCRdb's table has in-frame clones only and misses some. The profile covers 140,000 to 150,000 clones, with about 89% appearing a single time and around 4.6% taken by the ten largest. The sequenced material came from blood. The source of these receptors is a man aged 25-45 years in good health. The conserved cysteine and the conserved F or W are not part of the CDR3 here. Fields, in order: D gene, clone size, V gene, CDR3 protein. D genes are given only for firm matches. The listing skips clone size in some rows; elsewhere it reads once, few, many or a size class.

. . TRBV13 ASSSERYGYT
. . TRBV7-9 ASSIGDISYPSYEQY
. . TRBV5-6 ASSLARTGRGQPQH
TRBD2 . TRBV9 ASSSQTSEDEQY
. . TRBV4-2 ASSRLGVAPDTQY
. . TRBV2 ASSRDSFSNQPQH
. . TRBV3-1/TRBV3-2 ASSRADTGELF
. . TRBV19 ASSMANYGYT
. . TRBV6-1 ASSDPGSTEAF
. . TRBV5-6 ASSLVDEQF
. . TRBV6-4 ASSDPEIYDSSWTQY
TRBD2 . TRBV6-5 ASSTGLAGAGELF
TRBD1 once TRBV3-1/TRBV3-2 ASSQARDRYNSPLH
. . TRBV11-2 ASSLVAGESTIY
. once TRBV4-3 ASSQFRETEAF
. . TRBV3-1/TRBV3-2 ASSRGAVTYEQY
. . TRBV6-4 ASSRGYSGETGELF
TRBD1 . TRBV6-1 ASSGTGPLSGNTIY
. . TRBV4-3 ASSQESRGDTEAF
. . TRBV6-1 ASSESRVNTEAF
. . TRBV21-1 ASSNPPGTGEETQY
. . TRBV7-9 ASSPRTDIAGNTIY
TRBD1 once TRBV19 ASSPTGRVEKLF
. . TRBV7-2 ASSLNRVNTGNTIY
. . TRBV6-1 ASSEGAVYSGNTIY
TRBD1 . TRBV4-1 ASSQGQGANEQY
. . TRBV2 ASRNNREGYT
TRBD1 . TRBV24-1 ATSDSGQGVSNEQF
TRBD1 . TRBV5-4 ASSRDRGQPYEQY
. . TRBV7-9 ASRMTPGSTDTQY
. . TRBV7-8 ASSSLGKGVTYNSPLH
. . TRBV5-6 ASSFSYEQY
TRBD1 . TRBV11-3 ASSSLDRGTDTQY
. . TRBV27 ASSLASDQETQY
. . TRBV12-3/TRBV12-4 ASKGGGYEQY
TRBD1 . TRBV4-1 ASSPRQGNTGELF
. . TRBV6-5 AARIMDTEAF
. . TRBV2 ASSGRTELNYNEQF
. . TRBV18 ASSPSSYDTQY
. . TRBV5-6 ASSSAGTRDEQY
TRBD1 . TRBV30 AWREPGQRSNQPQH
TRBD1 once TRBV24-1 ATSDWTGEAF
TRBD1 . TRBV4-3 ASSPPGQGYNEQF
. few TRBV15 ATSKAVTYNEQF
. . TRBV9 ASSVQVRNEQF
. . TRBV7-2 ASSLSSLVYEQY
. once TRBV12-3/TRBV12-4 ASREQGNYGYT
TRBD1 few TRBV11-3 ASSRDSQETQY
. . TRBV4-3 ASSQDIGFANGYT
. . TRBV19 ASSTRSSIEQF
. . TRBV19 ASSIAGRTTNEKLF
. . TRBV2 ASCKSPGGSPLH
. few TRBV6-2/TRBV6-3 ASSWGLYNEQF
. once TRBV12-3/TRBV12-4 ASTPWGNTEAF